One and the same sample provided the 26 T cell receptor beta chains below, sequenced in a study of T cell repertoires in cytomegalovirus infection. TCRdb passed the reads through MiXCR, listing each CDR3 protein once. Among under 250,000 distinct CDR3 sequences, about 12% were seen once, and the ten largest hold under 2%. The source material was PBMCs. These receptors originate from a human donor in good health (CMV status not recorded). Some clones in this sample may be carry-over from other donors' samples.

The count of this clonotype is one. The DNA for the CDR3 is TGCAGTGCCCCCGGACTAGCGGGATTTTACGAGCAGTACTTC. Protein sequence: CSAPGLAGFYEQYF. This chain uses TRBV20-1 with TRBJ2-7, with 12 nucleotides matching TRBD2. V lost 6 bases, J lost 4 bases, and 7 bases stayed unmatched. The CDR3 length is 14 residues. From germline, CDR1 is DFQATT and CDR2 SNEGSKA (reference sequence).

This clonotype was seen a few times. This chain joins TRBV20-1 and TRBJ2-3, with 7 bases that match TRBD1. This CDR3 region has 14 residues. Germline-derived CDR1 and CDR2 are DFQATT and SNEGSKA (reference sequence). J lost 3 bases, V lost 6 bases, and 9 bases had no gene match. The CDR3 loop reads CSAPWDRLTDTQYF. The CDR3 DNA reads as TGCAGTGCCCCTTGGGACAGACTGACAGATACGCAGTATTTT.

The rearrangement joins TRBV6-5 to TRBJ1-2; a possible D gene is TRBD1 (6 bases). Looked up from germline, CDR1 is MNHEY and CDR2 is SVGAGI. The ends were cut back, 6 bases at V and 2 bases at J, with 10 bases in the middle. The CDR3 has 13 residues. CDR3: CASRNRENYGYTF. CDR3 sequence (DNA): TGTGCCAGCAGGAACAGGGAGAACTATGGCTACACCTTC.

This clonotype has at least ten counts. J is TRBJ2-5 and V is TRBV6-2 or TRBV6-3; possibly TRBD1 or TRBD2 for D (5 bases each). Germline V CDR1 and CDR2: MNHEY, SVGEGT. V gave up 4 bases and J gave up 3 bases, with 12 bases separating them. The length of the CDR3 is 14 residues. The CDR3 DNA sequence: TGTGCCAGCAGTTTCTCCGGGACGAAAGAGACCCAGTACTTC. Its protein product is CASSFSGTKETQYF.

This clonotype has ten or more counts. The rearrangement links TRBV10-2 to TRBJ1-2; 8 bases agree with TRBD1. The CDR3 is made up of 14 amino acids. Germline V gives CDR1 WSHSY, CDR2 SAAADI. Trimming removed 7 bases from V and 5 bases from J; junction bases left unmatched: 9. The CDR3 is CASIPGQVGYGYTF. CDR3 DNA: TGCGCCAGCATTCCGGGACAGGTCGGATATGGCTACACCTTC.

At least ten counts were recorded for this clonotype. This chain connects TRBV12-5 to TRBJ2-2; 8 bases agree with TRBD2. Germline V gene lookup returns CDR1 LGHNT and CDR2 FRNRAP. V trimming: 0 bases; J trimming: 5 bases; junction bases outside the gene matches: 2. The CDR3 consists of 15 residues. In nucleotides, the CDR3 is TGTGCTAGTGGTTTGGTAGCGGGAGTAACCGGGGAGCTGTTTTTT. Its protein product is CASGLVAGVTGELFF. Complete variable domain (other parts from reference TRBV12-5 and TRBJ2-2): DARVTQTPRHKVTEMGQEVTMRCQPILGHNTVFWYRQTMMQGLELLAYFRNRAPLDDSGMPKDRFSAEMPDATLATLKIQPSEPRDSAVYFCASGLVAGVTGELFFGEGSRLTVL.

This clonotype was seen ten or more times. CDR3 sequence reads: CASSHHLLNTEAFF. For the CDR3, the DNA is TGTGCCAGCAGCCACCACTTACTTAACACTGAAGCTTTCTTT. The chain joins TRBV7-2 to TRBJ1-1; the D is unclear. Germline V CDR1 and CDR2: SGHTA, FQGNSA. There are 14 residues in the CDR3. V lost 5 bases and J lost 2, with 12 bases in between.

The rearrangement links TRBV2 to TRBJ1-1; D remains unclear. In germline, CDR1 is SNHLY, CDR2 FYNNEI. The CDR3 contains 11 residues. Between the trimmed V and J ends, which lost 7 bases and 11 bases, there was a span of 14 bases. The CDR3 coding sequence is TGTGCCAGCAATTCCAGGTTCGAGGCTTTCTTT. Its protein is CASNSRFEAFF.

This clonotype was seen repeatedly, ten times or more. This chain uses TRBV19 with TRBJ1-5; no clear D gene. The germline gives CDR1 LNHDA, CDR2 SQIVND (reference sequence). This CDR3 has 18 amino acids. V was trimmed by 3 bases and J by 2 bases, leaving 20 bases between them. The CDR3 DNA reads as TGTGCCAGTAGTATGAAGGTCCTAGGACCAGCGGGCAATCAGCCCCAGCATTTT. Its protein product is CASSMKVLGPAGNQPQHF.

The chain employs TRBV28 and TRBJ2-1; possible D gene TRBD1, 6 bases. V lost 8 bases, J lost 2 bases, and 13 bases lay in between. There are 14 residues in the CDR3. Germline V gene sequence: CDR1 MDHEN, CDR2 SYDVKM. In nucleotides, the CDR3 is TGTGCCAGCCTCCAGGGGAAGGCCTACAATGAGCAGTTCTTC. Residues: CASLQGKAYNEQFF.

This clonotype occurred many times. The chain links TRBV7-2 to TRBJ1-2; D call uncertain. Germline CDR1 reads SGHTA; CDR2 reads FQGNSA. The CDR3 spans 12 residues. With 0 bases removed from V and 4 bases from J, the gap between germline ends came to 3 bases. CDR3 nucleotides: TGTGCCAGCAGCTTAGCAGGCTATGGCTACACCTTC. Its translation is CASSLAGYGYTF.

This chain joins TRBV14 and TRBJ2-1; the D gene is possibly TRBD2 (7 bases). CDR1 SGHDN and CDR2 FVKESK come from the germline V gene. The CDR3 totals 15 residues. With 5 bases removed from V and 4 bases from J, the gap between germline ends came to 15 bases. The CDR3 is CASSGGGPNYNEQFF. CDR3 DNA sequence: TGTGCCAGCAGCGGGGGGGGCCCAAATTACAATGAGCAGTTCTTC.

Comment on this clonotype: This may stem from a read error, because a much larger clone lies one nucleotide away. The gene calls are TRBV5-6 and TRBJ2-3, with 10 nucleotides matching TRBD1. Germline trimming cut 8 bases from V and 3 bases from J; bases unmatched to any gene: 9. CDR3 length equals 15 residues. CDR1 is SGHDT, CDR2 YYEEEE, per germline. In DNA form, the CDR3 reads TGTGCCAGGAGCCCGAGGGACAGGGGTACAGATACGCAGTATTTT. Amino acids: CARSPRDRGTDTQYF.

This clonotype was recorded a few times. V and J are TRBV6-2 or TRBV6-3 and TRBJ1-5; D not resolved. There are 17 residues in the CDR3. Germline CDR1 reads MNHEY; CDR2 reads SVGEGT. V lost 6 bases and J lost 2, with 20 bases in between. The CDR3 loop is CASSPRPRSAGNQPQHF. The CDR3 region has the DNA TGTGCCAGCAGCCCGCGCCCTAGGTCGGCAGGCAATCAGCCCCAGCATTTT.

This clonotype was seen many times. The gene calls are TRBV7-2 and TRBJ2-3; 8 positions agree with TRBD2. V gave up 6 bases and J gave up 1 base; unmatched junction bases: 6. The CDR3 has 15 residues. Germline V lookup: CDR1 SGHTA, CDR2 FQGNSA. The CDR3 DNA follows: TGTGCCAGCAGAGACTGGCGGGAGGGCACAGATACGCAGTATTTT. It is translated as CASRDWREGTDTQYF. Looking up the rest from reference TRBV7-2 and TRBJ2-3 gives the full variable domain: GAGVSQSPSNKVTEKGKDVELRCDPISGHTALYWYRQSLGQGLEFLIYFQGNSAPDKSGLPSDRFSAERTGGSVSTLTIQRTQQEDSAVYLCASRDWREGTDTQYFGPGTRLTVL.

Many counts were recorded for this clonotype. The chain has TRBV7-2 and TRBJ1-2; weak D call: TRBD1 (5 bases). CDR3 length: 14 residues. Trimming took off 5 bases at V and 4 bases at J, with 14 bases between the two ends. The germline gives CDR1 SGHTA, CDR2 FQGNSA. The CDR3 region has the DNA TGTGCCAGCAGCCCCGAGGGGATTCCCTATGGCTACACCTTC. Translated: CASSPEGIPYGYTF.

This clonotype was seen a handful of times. The CDR3 reads CASRGDQSYYEQYF. The CDR3 nucleotides read TGTGCCAGCAGAGGTGACCAATCGTACTACGAGCAGTACTTC. This rearrangement joins TRBV28 to TRBJ2-7; unclear D gene. V was trimmed by 6 bases and J by 3 bases, leaving 15 bases between them. This CDR3 region has 14 residues. Germline lookup yields CDR1 MDHEN and CDR2 SYDVKM.

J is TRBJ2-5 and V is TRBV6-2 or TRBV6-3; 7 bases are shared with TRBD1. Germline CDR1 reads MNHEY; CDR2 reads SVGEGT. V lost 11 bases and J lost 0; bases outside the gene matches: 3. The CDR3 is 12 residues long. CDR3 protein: CAATGDQETQYF. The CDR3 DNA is TGTGCCGCAACAGGGGACCAAGAGACCCAGTACTTC.

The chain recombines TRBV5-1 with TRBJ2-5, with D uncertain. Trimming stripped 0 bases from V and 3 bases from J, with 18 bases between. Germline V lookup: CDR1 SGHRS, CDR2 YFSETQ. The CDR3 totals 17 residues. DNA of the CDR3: TGCGCCAGCAGCTTGGCCATGACCCAACCCCTGGAAGAGACCCAGTACTTC. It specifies CASSLAMTQPLEETQYF.

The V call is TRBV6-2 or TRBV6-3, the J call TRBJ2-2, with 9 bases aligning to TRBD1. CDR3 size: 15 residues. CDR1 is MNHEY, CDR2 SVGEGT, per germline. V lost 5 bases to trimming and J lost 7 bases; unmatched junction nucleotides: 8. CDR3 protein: CASSQRDRVLGELFF. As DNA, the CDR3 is TGTGCCAGCAGTCAGCGGGACAGGGTTCTCGGGGAGCTGTTTTTT.

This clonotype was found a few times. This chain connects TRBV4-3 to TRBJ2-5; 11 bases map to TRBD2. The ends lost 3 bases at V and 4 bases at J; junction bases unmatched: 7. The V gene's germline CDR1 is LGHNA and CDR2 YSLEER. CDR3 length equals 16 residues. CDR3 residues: CASSQFSGGARETQYF. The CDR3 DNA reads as TGCGCCAGCAGCCAGTTTAGCGGGGGGGCGAGAGAGACCCAGTACTTC.

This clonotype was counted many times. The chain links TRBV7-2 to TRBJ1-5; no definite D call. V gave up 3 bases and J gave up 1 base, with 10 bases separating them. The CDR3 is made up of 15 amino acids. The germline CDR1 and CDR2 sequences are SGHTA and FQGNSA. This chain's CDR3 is CASSLVEGSNQPQHF. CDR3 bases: TGTGCCAGCAGCTTGGTAGAAGGGAGCAATCAGCCCCAGCATTTT.

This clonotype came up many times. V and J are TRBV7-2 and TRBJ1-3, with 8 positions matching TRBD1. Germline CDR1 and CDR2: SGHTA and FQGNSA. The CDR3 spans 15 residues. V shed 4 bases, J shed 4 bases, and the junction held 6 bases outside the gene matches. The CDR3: CASSSPGQAGNTIYF. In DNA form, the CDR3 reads TGTGCCAGCAGCTCACCGGGACAGGCAGGAAACACCATATATTTT.

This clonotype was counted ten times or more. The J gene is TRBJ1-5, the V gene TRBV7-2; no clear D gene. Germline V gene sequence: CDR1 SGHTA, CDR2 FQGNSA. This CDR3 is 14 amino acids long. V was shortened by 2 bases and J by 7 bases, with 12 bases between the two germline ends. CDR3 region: CASSLTAERQPQHF. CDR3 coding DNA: TGTGCCAGCAGCTTAACCGCAGAGCGGCAGCCCCAGCATTTT.

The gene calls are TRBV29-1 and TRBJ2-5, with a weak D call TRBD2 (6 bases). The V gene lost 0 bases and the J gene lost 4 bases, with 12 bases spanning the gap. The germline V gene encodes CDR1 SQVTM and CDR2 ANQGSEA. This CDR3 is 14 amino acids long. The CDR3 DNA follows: TGCAGCGTTGAAGATTTGATGGGGGGAGAGACCCAGTACTTC. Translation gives CSVEDLMGGETQYF.

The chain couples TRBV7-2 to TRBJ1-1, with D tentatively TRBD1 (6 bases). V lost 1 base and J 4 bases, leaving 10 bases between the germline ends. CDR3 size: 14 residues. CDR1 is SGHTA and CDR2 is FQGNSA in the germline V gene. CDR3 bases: TGTGCCAGCAGCTTAGAGGGGGGAATCACTGAAGCTTTCTTT. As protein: CASSLEGGITEAFF.